This TCR beta chain was recorded in a study of blood T cell repertoires in COVID-19. CDR3 length equals 17 residues. V lost 5 bases, J lost 7 bases, and 26 bases lay in between. Germline CDR1 SGHVS, CDR2 FQNEAQ. Clinical history reported by participants formed the basis on which cohorts were assigned. As originally analysed: Nucleated cell counts were estimated from reference gene primer amplification. Here immunoSEQ multiplex PCR was the method, and the copy in TCRdb shows in-frame clones only, minus some. The V and J calls and clone size were taken over from that table, and D and trimming were inferred from the DNA. The table records around 240,000 clones, 86% of them present only once.

The TCR was taken from a woman aged 45-65 years who had recovered from COVID-19. Sequencing was carried out using PBMCs or T cells enriched from blood (not recorded which). The chain links TRBV7-8 to TRBJ1-1, with D unclear. The CDR3 spells CASSGSQIAGVLREAFF. CDR3 nucleotides: TGTGCCAGCAGCGGCTCACAAATCGCGGGCGTTCTTCGTGAAGCTTTCTTT.